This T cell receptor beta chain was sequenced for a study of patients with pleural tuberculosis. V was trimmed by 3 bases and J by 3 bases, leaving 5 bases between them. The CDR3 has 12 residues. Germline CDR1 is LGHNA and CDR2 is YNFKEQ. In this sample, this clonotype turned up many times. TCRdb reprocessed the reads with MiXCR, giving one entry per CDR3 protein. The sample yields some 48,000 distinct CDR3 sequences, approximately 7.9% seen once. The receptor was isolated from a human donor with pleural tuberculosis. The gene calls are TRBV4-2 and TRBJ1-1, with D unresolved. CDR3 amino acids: CASSQAYTEAFF. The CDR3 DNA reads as TGTGCCAGCAGCCAGGCTTACACTGAAGCTTTCTTT.